The 9 T cell receptor beta chains reported below all come from one sample, sequenced in a study of cytomegalovirus exposure and HLA in healthy donors. The PCR used 60 Vbeta and 13 Jbeta primers. TCRdb's table, derived via immunoSEQ multiplex PCR, lists solely in-frame clones and lacks some. The sample records some 170,000 clones, 75% to 85% being singletons. The sequenced sample was PBMCs. The receptors shown here come from a woman in her late teens or twenties in good health and CMV-seropositive.

The genes are TRBV18 and TRBJ2-3, with 12 bases identical to TRBD2. Trimming took 3 bases from V and 2 from J; bases not matched to a gene: 3. The CDR3 contains 16 residues. Germline CDR1 is KGHSH and CDR2 is LQKENI. This CDR3 is CASSPTSGGTTDTQYF. The DNA of the CDR3 is TGTGCCAGCTCACCGACTAGCGGGGGCACCACAGATACGCAGTATTTT.

The rearrangement joins TRBV5-1 to TRBJ2-3, with D maybe TRBD2 (6 bases). Germline lookup yields CDR1 SGHRS and CDR2 YFSETQ. V lost 7 bases and J 2 bases, leaving 20 bases between the germline ends. CDR3 length: 16 amino acids. This chain's CDR3 is CASRPWAGPDTDTQYF. The DNA for the CDR3 is TGCGCCAGCCGACCTTGGGCGGGGCCAGACACAGATACGCAGTATTTT.

The J gene is TRBJ2-7, the V gene TRBV19; D is possibly TRBD2 (6 bases). This CDR3 contains 14 residues. V dropped 7 bases and J dropped 0 bases, with 13 bases sitting between them. From germline, CDR1 is LNHDA and CDR2 SQIVND (reference sequence). The CDR3 bases are TGTGCCAGTATGGGAGGCGGCAGCTCCTACGAGCAGTACTTC. It is translated as CASMGGGSSYEQYF.

Only one count was recorded for this clone. The chain is built from TRBV9 and TRBJ1-5; the D gene is possibly TRBD1 (5 bases). Germline V gene data show CDR1 as SGDLS and CDR2 as YYNGEE. The CDR3 consists of 17 residues. The V end was cut by 3 bases, the J end by 4 bases, with 20 bases between. In nucleotides, the CDR3 is TGTGCCAGCAGCGCAGTGAGGAAGGGCAGGGAAAATCAGCCCCAGCATTTT. Translated, it gives CASSAVRKGRENQPQHF.

This clone was picked up a small number of times. The V call is TRBV5-6, the J call TRBJ2-3; no definite D call. The CDR3 is 14 residues long. V lost 0 bases and J lost 0, with 5 bases in between. CDR1 is SGHDT and CDR2 is YYEEEE in the germline V gene. The CDR3 bases are TGTGCCAGCAGCTTGGACTATAGCACAGATACGCAGTATTTT. It translates to CASSLDYSTDTQYF.

This chain links TRBV28 with TRBJ1-1; 9 bases are a match to TRBD1. CDR3 length: 14 amino acids. V was pared by 2 bases and J by 3 bases, with 1 base of the junction left unmatched. CDR1 and CDR2 (germline): MDHEN, SYDVKM. The CDR3 coding sequence is TGTGCCAGCAGTTTAAGGACAGGGGACACTGAAGCTTTCTTT. Its protein is CASSLRTGDTEAFF.

The V and J genes are TRBV9 and TRBJ2-2, with 9 bases that match TRBD2. Germline V gives CDR1 SGDLS, CDR2 YYNGEE. After removal of 7 bases from V and 3 bases from J, the junction contained 4 bases not matched to a gene. The CDR3 contains 14 residues. CDR3 protein: CASGLAGHTGELFF. CDR3 in DNA: TGTGCCAGCGGGCTAGCGGGACACACCGGGGAGCTGTTTTTT.

This chain links TRBV28 with TRBJ2-1, with 9 nucleotides matching TRBD1. This CDR3 is built from 16 residues. Trimming took 6 bases from V and 4 from J; bases not matched to a gene: 10. Germline CDR1 is MDHEN and CDR2 is SYDVKM. CDR3 protein: CASSRLGQGQYNEQFF. Written as DNA, the CDR3 is TGTGCCAGCAGCCGCCTCGGACAGGGGCAATACAATGAGCAGTTCTTC.

V usage is TRBV11-2 and J usage is TRBJ2-1; tentative D call: TRBD2 (6 bases). The CDR3 spans 14 residues. The V gene lost 5 bases and the J gene lost 4 bases, with 12 bases spanning the gap. Looked up from germline, CDR1 is SGHAT and CDR2 is FQNNGV. Here the CDR3 DNA reads TGTGCCAGCAGCGCCCAGGGACTTTACAATGAGCAGTTCTTC. This sequence encodes CASSAQGLYNEQFF.